The sequence of this TCR beta chain was determined in a study of blood T cell repertoires in COVID-19. Study in general: COVID-19 samples from acute and convalescent phases originated in the United States, Italy and Spain.

The length of the CDR3 is 14 residues. The ends were cut back, 1 base at V and 8 bases at J, with 13 bases in the middle. The germline V gene encodes CDR1 SGHRS and CDR2 YFSETQ. Seattle patients were enrolled while actively infected and followed longitudinally. As processed by the authors: For nucleated cells, counts were estimated from reference gene primer amplification. Clones were read by immunoSEQ multiplex PCR, and TCRdb kept only the in-frame ones, dropping some. V, J and clone size are taken as reported in that table, and D and trimming were inferred from the DNA itself. The table includes 200,000 to 300,000 clones, approximately 88% detected once.

The gene calls are TRBV5-1 and TRBJ2-1, with D tentatively TRBD1 (5 bases). The source material was peripheral blood. The origin of this receptor is a woman aged 25-40 years with COVID-19, enrolled during active disease. CDR3 sequence reads: CASSLQGSGDEQFF. The CDR3 DNA follows: TGCGCCAGCAGCTTGCAGGGTTCTGGAGATGAGCAGTTCTTC.